Detailed here is one T cell receptor (beta chain). The antigen is not known. The data were obtained in a study of OX40 agonist ivuxolimab in advanced cancers. In the study overall: Dosing consisted of intravenous ivuxolimab at 0.01 to 10 mg/kg every 2 weeks. Prior checkpoint blockade (anti-PD-1, anti-PD-L1 or anti-CTLA-4) was permitted; around 40% had it.

Trimming cost V 3 bases and J 1 base, with 16 bases left between them. The CDR3 consists of 17 residues. Per the germline V gene, CDR1 is MDHEN and CDR2 is SYDVKM. Study results and caveats: Expanded clones tended on average to be more numerous among CD8+ T cells than CD4+.

Only in-frame clones appear in the TCRdb table, and some are missing; sequencing was by immunoSEQ multiplex PCR. This sample has tens of thousands of clones; about 88% occur once, and the top ten carry roughly 1%. The clonotype comes from an adult with an advanced solid tumor such as melanoma, head and neck, liver or kidney cancer. J is TRBJ2-4 and V is TRBV28; TRBD2 is a possible D gene (7 bases). The sample consisted of CD4+ or CD8+ T cells sorted from blood, taken in a trial of the OX40 agonist ivuxolimab. In nucleotides, the CDR3 is TGTGCCAGCAGTTTTGGGGGGGCGGAATGGGCCAAAAACATTCAGTACTTC. As protein: CASSFGGAEWAKNIQYF.